These 17 T cell receptor beta chains originate from one sample sequenced in a study of T cell responses to AZD1222 COVID-19 vaccine. Only in-frame clones appear in the TCRdb table, and some are missing; sequencing was by immunoSEQ multiplex PCR. Of about 130,000 clones in the sample, over 85% were seen once. The sequences come from peripheral blood, collected on day 0 of AZD1222 vaccination. These receptors all come from an adult in good health.

V is TRBV24-1 and J is TRBJ2-2; no definite D call. Germline V lookup: CDR1 KGHDR, CDR2 SFDVKD. CDR3 length: 14 amino acids. The V and J ends lost 1 base and 7 bases respectively, with 9 bases between them. CDR3 protein: CATSDFGSGGELFF. The CDR3 DNA follows: TGTGCCACCAGTGATTTCGGAAGTGGCGGGGAGCTGTTTTTT.

The chain is built from TRBV2 and TRBJ1-2; the match to TRBD1 covers 8 bases. V lost 5 bases to trimming and J lost 8 bases; unmatched junction nucleotides: 10. Germline values: CDR1 SNHLY, CDR2 FYNNEI. CDR3 size: 14 residues. The CDR3 sequence is CASSSVKDRVGYTF. The CDR3 region has the DNA TGTGCCAGCAGTTCCGTTAAGGACAGGGTAGGCTACACCTTC. The full variable domain, rest sourced from reference TRBV2 and TRBJ1-2, is EPEVTQTPSHQVTQMGQEVILRCVPISNHLYFYWYRQILGQKVEFLVSFYNNEISEKSEIFDDQFSVERPDGSNFTLKIRSTKLEDSAMYFCASSSVKDRVGYTFGSGTRLTVV.

The chain links TRBV30 to TRBJ2-7, with D perhaps matching TRBD2 (5 bases). The V end lost 3 bases, the J end lost 3 bases, and 12 bases lay between the germline ends. Germline CDR1 reads GTSNPN; CDR2 reads SVGIG (reference sequence). The CDR3 is 13 amino acids. CDR3 DNA sequence: TGTGCCTGGAGGCCAACCGGGATCTACGAGCAGTACTTC. Translated: CAWRPTGIYEQYF.

The V gene is TRBV5-4, the J gene TRBJ1-5; 9 bases align to TRBD1. The V and J ends lost 3 bases and 1 base, in that order; junction bases with no gene match: 5. CDR3 length equals 16 residues. CDR1 is SGHNT and CDR2 is YYREEE in the germline V gene (reference sequence). In DNA, the CDR3 is TGTGCCAGCAGCTATCAGACAGGGGGAAGCAATCAGCCCCAGCATTTT. Translating it yields CASSYQTGGSNQPQHF.

Remarks on this clone: The identical CDR3 is also encoded by other nucleotide sequences in the sample. The V and J genes are TRBV28 and TRBJ1-3; no definite D call. This CDR3 comprises 14 residues. CDR1 is MDHEN and CDR2 is SYDVKM in the germline V gene. V lost 7 bases and J 1 base, leaving 11 bases between the germline ends. Here the CDR3 DNA reads TGTGCCAGCATTCGTGGCAGTTCTGGAAACACCATATATTTT. Translation gives CASIRGSSGNTIYF.

Points on this clone: Other DNA sequences in the sample encode the same CDR3. The rearrangement uses TRBV30 and TRBJ1-2; D is unclear. Germline values: CDR1 GTSNPN, CDR2 SVGIG (reference sequence). The CDR3 runs to 13 residues. V was cut by 1 base and J by 1 base, with 7 bases left in between. The CDR3 DNA reads as TGTGCCTGGAGTGGCGGGGTTAACTATGGCTACACCTTC. Its protein is CAWSGGVNYGYTF.

The chain links TRBV5-4 to TRBJ2-7; 8 bases map to TRBD2. This CDR3 comprises 14 residues. Per germline, CDR1 SGHNT and CDR2 YYREEE (reference sequence). Losses at the gene ends were 2 bases for V and 3 bases for J; bases not matched to a gene: 4. CDR3 residues: CASSLGTSVYEQYF. The CDR3 nucleotides are TGTGCCAGCAGCTTAGGGACTAGTGTCTACGAGCAGTACTTC.

This clone was seen just once. The rearrangement joins TRBV15 to TRBJ2-5; D unclear. CDR3 length: 13 amino acids. Germline CDR1 reads LNHNV; CDR2 reads YYDKDF (reference sequence). The V gene lost 1 base and the J gene lost 4 bases, with 7 bases spanning the gap. In nucleotides, the CDR3 is TGTGCCACCAGCAGAGGGGAATCAGAGACCCAGTACTTC. This encodes CATSRGESETQYF.

The rearrangement joins TRBV10-3 to TRBJ1-4, with 8 bases fitting TRBD1. V lost 5 bases, J lost 8 bases, and 7 bases stayed unmatched. Germline V gene lookup returns CDR1 ENHRY and CDR2 SYGVKD. CDR3 length: 14 residues. The CDR3 region is CAISSGGAEEKLFF. The CDR3 coding sequence is TGTGCCATCAGTTCAGGGGGCGCCGAGGAAAAACTGTTTTTT.

V is TRBV7-9 and J is TRBJ1-1; D ambiguous. This CDR3 contains 14 residues. In germline, CDR1 is SEHNR, CDR2 FQNEAQ (reference sequence). V gave up 4 bases and J gave up 5 bases, with 14 bases separating them. CDR3 DNA sequence: TGTGCCAGCAGCTCAGACGGGCTGAGTACTGAAGCTTTCTTT. Translation gives CASSSDGLSTEAFF.

The rearrangement joins TRBV28 to TRBJ1-4; no reliable D call. V lost 3 bases to trimming and J lost 0 bases, with 11 bases between them. CDR3 size: 16 residues. Per the germline V gene, CDR1 is MDHEN and CDR2 is SYDVKM. The CDR3 DNA reads TGTGCCAGCAGTTTTCTCAGGCAATCAACTAATGAAAAACTGTTTTTT. Translation gives CASSFLRQSTNEKLFF.

The chain links TRBV7-6 to TRBJ2-5; the D gene is possibly TRBD2 (5 bases). Germline V gene data show CDR1 as SGHVS and CDR2 as FNYEAQ. Trimming took 5 bases from V and 5 from J, leaving 15 bases between them. The CDR3 is 14 residues long. CDR3 sequence (DNA): TGTGCCAGCAGCCCCCGAGGGATGGGGGAGACCCAGTACTTC. It yields the protein CASSPRGMGETQYF.

The rearrangement joins TRBV4-2 to TRBJ2-3; D gene unclear. V dropped 2 bases and J dropped 5 bases, with 11 bases sitting between them. The CDR3 sequence is 14 residues long. Looked up from germline, CDR1 is LGHNA and CDR2 is YNFKEQ. CDR3 nucleotides: TGTGCCAGCAGCCAAATTGACGGTCAAGATACGCAGTATTTT. This gives the protein CASSQIDGQDTQYF.

The chain is built from TRBV6-5 and TRBJ1-2; no clear D. V was clipped by 7 bases and J by 4 bases, with 13 bases between them. From germline, CDR1 is MNHEY and CDR2 SVGAGI. The CDR3 loop spans 13 amino acids. The CDR3 DNA reads TGTGCCAGCACCCGACACAAAACCTATGGCTACACCTTC. Protein product: CASTRHKTYGYTF.

The chain carries TRBV5-1 and TRBJ2-5; D gene uncertain. The CDR3 runs to 12 residues. Trimming left V 0 bases short and J 5 bases short, with 5 bases between. Germline values: CDR1 SGHRS, CDR2 YFSETQ. For the CDR3, the DNA is TGCGCCAGCAGCTTGGAGGTGGAGACCCAGTACTTC. It is translated as CASSLEVETQYF.

This clone occurred once. This chain joins TRBV5-1 and TRBJ1-1; the match to TRBD1 covers 9 bases. J was trimmed by 5 bases and V by 0 bases; bases with no gene match: 8. Germline CDR1 is SGHRS and CDR2 is YFSETQ. The CDR3 runs 16 residues. The CDR3 nucleotides read TGCGCCAGCAGCTTGGCCGGGACAGGGCCTGCGACTGAAGCTTTCTTT. It encodes CASSLAGTGPATEAFF. Drawing the rest from reference TRBV5-1 and TRBJ1-1, the complete variable domain is KAGVTQTPRYLIKTRGQQVTLSCSPISGHRSVSWYQQTPGQGLQFLFEYFSETQRNKGNFPGRFSGRQFSNSRSEMNVSTLELGDSALYLCASSLAGTGPATEAFFGQGTRLTVV.

This clone was observed a few times. The chain is built from TRBV28 and TRBJ1-5; 7 nucleotides agree with TRBD1. The CDR3 spans 14 residues. Germline assignment: CDR1 MDHEN and CDR2 SYDVKM. J was trimmed by 7 bases and V by 8 bases; bases with no gene match: 11. As DNA, the CDR3 is TGTGCCAGCTGGATGAGACAGGGCGAACAGCCCCAGCATTTT. It encodes CASWMRQGEQPQHF.